This T cell receptor beta chain was identified during a study of T cell changes during pregnancy in multiple sclerosis. Produced via immunoSEQ multiplex PCR; TCRdb's table is partial and in-frame only. The sample lists some 64,000 clones; 90% were seen once. This CDR3 has 19 amino acids. Germline-derived CDR1 and CDR2 are SGDLS and YYNGEE. The V gene end was trimmed by 4 bases and the J gene end by 5 bases; junction bases not matched to a gene: 13. The source was peripheral blood, collected in the second trimester of pregnancy. This sequence originates from a female donor in good health, enrolled as a control in a pregnancy study. The chain has TRBV9 and TRBJ2-2; 14 nucleotides agree with TRBD2. The CDR3 nucleotides read TGTGCCAGCAGCCCCTCTTTCCGACTAGCGGGGGGGCGAACCGGGGAGCTGTTTTTT. This encodes CASSPSFRLAGGRTGELFF.